A selection of T cell receptor beta chains follows, all from one sample in a study of identical twins. TCRdb ran MiXCR on the 5' RACE reads and lists one entry per CDR3 protein. The data hold 400,000 to 550,000 distinct CDR3 sequences, with 14% observed a single time. A further study also used this sample, focusing on yellow fever vaccine responses in identical twins.

Material: CD4+ T cells sorted from blood. The receptor set was obtained from a woman aged 18-35 years in good health. CDR3s include the opening cysteine and the closing phenylalanine or tryptophan. The D gene is left open where the match is weak. Clone size is given for some rows only: seen once, a few or many times, or a class if the clone is expanded.

CDR3aa: CASSSVRGQNYNEQFF; CDR3nt: TGTGCCAGCAGTTCCGTTCGGGGGCAGAACTACAATGAGCAGTTCTTC; d_gene: .; j_gene: TRBJ2-1; abundance: few; v_gene: TRBV12-3/TRBV12-4; len: 16
CDR3aa: CAISEPGGPADEQYF; CDR3nt: TGTGCCATCAGTGAGCCAGGGGGCCCCGCCGACGAGCAGTACTTC; d_gene: TRBD1; j_gene: TRBJ2-7; abundance: few; v_gene: TRBV10-3; len: 15
CDR3aa: CAIRAGGRTGELFF; CDR3nt: TGTGCCATCAGAGCAGGGGGCCGGACCGGGGAGCTGTTTTTT; d_gene: TRBD1; j_gene: TRBJ2-2; abundance: .; v_gene: TRBV10-3; len: 14
CDR3aa: CASSLVDSYNSPLHF; CDR3nt: TGTGCCAGCAGCTTGGTGGACAGCTATAATTCACCCCTCCACTTT; d_gene: .; j_gene: TRBJ1-6; abundance: few; v_gene: TRBV5-6; len: 15
CDR3aa: CASSEATGARKDTQYF; CDR3nt: TGTGCCAGCAGTGAAGCAACCGGCGCGAGGAAAGATACGCAGTATTTT; d_gene: .; j_gene: TRBJ2-3; abundance: .; v_gene: TRBV25-1; len: 16
CDR3aa: CASSLVVGTTYTGELFF; CDR3nt: TGTGCCAGCAGCTTAGTCGTCGGGACAACGTACACCGGGGAGCTGTTTTTT; d_gene: .; j_gene: TRBJ2-2; abundance: few; v_gene: TRBV7-9; len: 17
CDR3aa: CASSIRTSGYTEAFF; CDR3nt: TGCGCCAGCAGCATACGGACGAGTGGGTACACTGAAGCTTTCTTT; d_gene: .; j_gene: TRBJ1-1; abundance: many; v_gene: TRBV5-1; len: 15
CDR3aa: CASSFLAATDTQYF; CDR3nt: TGTGCCAGCAGTTTTCTGGCGGCCACAGATACGCAGTATTTT; d_gene: .; j_gene: TRBJ2-3; abundance: .; v_gene: TRBV27; len: 14
CDR3aa: CAWSVWGQSYNEQFF; CDR3nt: TGTGCCTGGAGTGTATGGGGACAGTCCTACAATGAGCAGTTCTTC; d_gene: TRBD1; j_gene: TRBJ2-1; abundance: few; v_gene: TRBV30; len: 15
CDR3aa: CASRTPPSEQYF; CDR3nt: TGTGCCAGCAGGACTCCCCCCTCCGAGCAGTACTTC; d_gene: .; j_gene: TRBJ2-7; abundance: few; v_gene: TRBV2; len: 12
CDR3aa: CASSLGQGGALGEKLFF; CDR3nt: TGCGCCAGCAGCTTGGGGCAGGGGGGAGCCTTGGGTGAAAAACTGTTTTTT; d_gene: TRBD1; j_gene: TRBJ1-4; abundance: many; v_gene: TRBV5-1; len: 17
CDR3aa: CASSRGRGRETQYF; CDR3nt: TGTGCCAGCAGCCGCGGCAGGGGGCGGGAGACCCAGTACTTC; d_gene: TRBD1; j_gene: TRBJ2-5; abundance: .; v_gene: TRBV3-1; len: 14
CDR3aa: CASKRGTGSYEQYF; CDR3nt: TGTGCCAGCAAAAGGGGGACTGGGTCCTACGAGCAGTACTTC; d_gene: .; j_gene: TRBJ2-7; abundance: .; v_gene: TRBV6-4; len: 14
CDR3aa: CASSSARQGDNEQFF; CDR3nt: TGTGCCAGCAGTTCAGCCCGCCAGGGGGACAATGAGCAGTTCTTC; d_gene: TRBD1; j_gene: TRBJ2-1; abundance: few; v_gene: TRBV27; len: 15
CDR3aa: CSAAPSTGELFF; CDR3nt: TGCAGTGCTGCACCATCCACCGGGGAGCTGTTTTTT; d_gene: .; j_gene: TRBJ2-2; abundance: .; v_gene: TRBV20-1; len: 12
CDR3aa: CATSRDVTGPGELFF; CDR3nt: TGTGCCACCAGCAGAGATGTTACGGGTCCCGGGGAGCTGTTTTTT; d_gene: .; j_gene: TRBJ2-2; abundance: .; v_gene: TRBV15; len: 15
CDR3aa: CASSLESAGGNNEQFF; CDR3nt: TGCGCCAGCAGCTTGGAGTCAGCGGGGGGTAACAATGAGCAGTTCTTC; d_gene: TRBD2; j_gene: TRBJ2-1; abundance: .; v_gene: TRBV5-1; len: 16
CDR3aa: CASSQVLGSTDTQYF; CDR3nt: TGTGCCAGCAGCCAAGTGCTCGGGAGCACAGATACGCAGTATTTT; d_gene: .; j_gene: TRBJ2-3; abundance: few; v_gene: TRBV3-1; len: 15
CDR3aa: CASSPGRVAGYTF; CDR3nt: TGTGCCAGCAGCCCGGGAAGGGTGGCTGGCTACACCTTC; d_gene: .; j_gene: TRBJ1-2; abundance: many; v_gene: TRBV12-3/TRBV12-4; len: 13
CDR3aa: CASSPGADLKETQYF; CDR3nt: TGTGCCAGCAGCCCGGGGGCGGATTTAAAAGAGACCCAGTACTTC; d_gene: .; j_gene: TRBJ2-5; abundance: few; v_gene: TRBV7-9; len: 15
CDR3aa: CASSLWGNQETQYF; CDR3nt: TGTGCCAGCAGCTTATGGGGTAATCAAGAGACCCAGTACTTC; d_gene: .; j_gene: TRBJ2-5; abundance: .; v_gene: TRBV7-3; len: 14
CDR3aa: CASSQTWIPQFF; CDR3nt: TGTGCCAGCAGCCAAACCTGGATCCCTCAGTTCTTC; d_gene: .; j_gene: TRBJ2-1; abundance: .; v_gene: TRBV3-1; len: 12
CDR3aa: CSASSGANEKLFF; CDR3nt: TGCAGTGCTAGTTCGGGAGCTAATGAAAAACTGTTTTTT; d_gene: .; j_gene: TRBJ1-4; abundance: few; v_gene: TRBV20-1; len: 13
CDR3aa: CATLRREGYNEQFF; CDR3nt: TGTGCCACCCTTCGCAGGGAAGGCTACAATGAGCAGTTCTTC; d_gene: .; j_gene: TRBJ2-1; abundance: few; v_gene: TRBV10-3; len: 14
CDR3aa: CASSYSSGSLYEQYF; CDR3nt: TGTGCCAGCAGTTACTCCAGCGGGTCCCTCTACGAGCAGTACTTC; d_gene: .; j_gene: TRBJ2-7; abundance: few; v_gene: TRBV6-5; len: 15
CDR3aa: CASSFKTMRGYEQYF; CDR3nt: TGTGCCAGCAGTTTTAAGACAATGAGGGGCTACGAGCAGTACTTC; d_gene: .; j_gene: TRBJ2-7; abundance: few; v_gene: TRBV28; len: 15
CDR3aa: CASSRSPGGSRGEQYF; CDR3nt: TGCGCCAGCAGCCGATCTCCTGGCGGGAGTAGGGGCGAGCAGTACTTC; d_gene: TRBD2; j_gene: TRBJ2-7; abundance: few; v_gene: TRBV4-3; len: 16
CDR3aa: CASSYPGTPGQETQYF; CDR3nt: TGTGCCAGCAGCTACCCCGGGACCCCCGGACAGGAGACCCAGTACTTC; d_gene: .; j_gene: TRBJ2-5; abundance: .; v_gene: TRBV5-6; len: 16
CDR3aa: CASTTGTGSLWTPLHF; CDR3nt: TGTGCCAGTACCACCGGGACAGGGTCCCTATGGACACCCCTCCACTTT; d_gene: TRBD1; j_gene: TRBJ1-6; abundance: .; v_gene: TRBV12-3/TRBV12-4; len: 16
CDR3aa: CASSTTSGGSYEQYF; CDR3nt: TGTGCCAGCAGCACGACTAGCGGGGGCTCCTACGAGCAGTACTTC; d_gene: TRBD2; j_gene: TRBJ2-7; abundance: few; v_gene: TRBV2; len: 15
CDR3aa: CASSLGDHYTDTQYF; CDR3nt: TGTGCCAGCAGCTTAGGGGACCATTACACAGATACGCAGTATTTT; d_gene: .; j_gene: TRBJ2-3; abundance: few; v_gene: TRBV7-9; len: 15
CDR3aa: CASSYGTVKDGQYF; CDR3nt: TGTGCCAGCAGCTACGGGACAGTTAAGGACGGGCAGTACTTC; d_gene: TRBD1; j_gene: TRBJ2-7; abundance: .; v_gene: TRBV5-5; len: 14
CDR3aa: CASSQRGLGPGTYEQYF; CDR3nt: TGTGCCAGCTCGCAGAGAGGGCTGGGTCCTGGTACCTACGAGCAGTACTTC; d_gene: .; j_gene: TRBJ2-7; abundance: .; v_gene: TRBV18; len: 17
CDR3aa: CASSLAGGLYGYTF; CDR3nt: TGCGCCAGCAGCTTGGCAGGGGGACTCTATGGCTACACCTTC; d_gene: TRBD1; j_gene: TRBJ1-2; abundance: .; v_gene: TRBV5-1; len: 14
CDR3aa: CASSLAIGHTEAFF; CDR3nt: TGTGCCAGCAGCTTAGCGATTGGTCACACTGAAGCTTTCTTT; d_gene: .; j_gene: TRBJ1-1; abundance: .; v_gene: TRBV7-2; len: 14
CDR3aa: CASSFSGSSNQPQHF; CDR3nt: TGTGCCAGCAGCTTTTCGGGGTCTAGCAATCAGCCCCAGCATTTT; d_gene: .; j_gene: TRBJ1-5; abundance: few; v_gene: TRBV7-2; len: 15
CDR3aa: CASSQVPTGTSGGNTQYF; CDR3nt: TGTGCCAGCAGCCAAGTGCCCACCGGGACTAGCGGGGGGAATACGCAGTATTTT; d_gene: TRBD2; j_gene: TRBJ2-3; abundance: few; v_gene: TRBV3-1; len: 18
CDR3aa: CASRQPSTDTQYF; CDR3nt: TGTGCCAGCAGACAGCCTAGCACAGATACGCAGTATTTT; d_gene: .; j_gene: TRBJ2-3; abundance: few; v_gene: TRBV6-6; len: 13
CDR3aa: CASSSSGTGDEQFF; CDR3nt: TGTGCCAGCAGTTCCTCCGGGACAGGGGATGAGCAGTTCTTC; d_gene: TRBD1; j_gene: TRBJ2-1; abundance: .; v_gene: TRBV12-3/TRBV12-4; len: 14
CDR3aa: CASSQPPREQYF; CDR3nt: TGTGCCAGCAGCCAACCGCCCCGAGAGCAGTACTTC; d_gene: .; j_gene: TRBJ2-7; abundance: many; v_gene: TRBV3-1; len: 12
CDR3aa: CASSLEGGGAETQYF; CDR3nt: TGTGCCAGCAGCTTAGAAGGCGGGGGGGCCGAGACCCAGTACTTC; d_gene: TRBD2; j_gene: TRBJ2-5; abundance: few; v_gene: TRBV7-2; len: 15
CDR3aa: CASGETYEQYF; CDR3nt: TGTGCCAGCGGGGAAACCTACGAGCAGTACTTC; d_gene: .; j_gene: TRBJ2-7; abundance: few; v_gene: TRBV2; len: 11
CDR3aa: CASSESGTGDYGYTF; CDR3nt: TGTGCCAGCAGTGAATCAGGGACAGGCGACTATGGCTACACCTTC; d_gene: TRBD1; j_gene: TRBJ1-2; abundance: .; v_gene: TRBV2; len: 15
CDR3aa: CASSLEVKLGAQYF; CDR3nt: TGTGCCAGCAGCTTAGAGGTCAAATTAGGGGCCCAGTACTTC; d_gene: .; j_gene: TRBJ2-5; abundance: .; v_gene: TRBV11-2; len: 14
CDR3aa: CATSDPGISFTGELFF; CDR3nt: TGTGCCACCAGTGACCCGGGGATTAGTTTCACCGGGGAGCTGTTTTTT; d_gene: .; j_gene: TRBJ2-2; abundance: .; v_gene: TRBV24-1; len: 16